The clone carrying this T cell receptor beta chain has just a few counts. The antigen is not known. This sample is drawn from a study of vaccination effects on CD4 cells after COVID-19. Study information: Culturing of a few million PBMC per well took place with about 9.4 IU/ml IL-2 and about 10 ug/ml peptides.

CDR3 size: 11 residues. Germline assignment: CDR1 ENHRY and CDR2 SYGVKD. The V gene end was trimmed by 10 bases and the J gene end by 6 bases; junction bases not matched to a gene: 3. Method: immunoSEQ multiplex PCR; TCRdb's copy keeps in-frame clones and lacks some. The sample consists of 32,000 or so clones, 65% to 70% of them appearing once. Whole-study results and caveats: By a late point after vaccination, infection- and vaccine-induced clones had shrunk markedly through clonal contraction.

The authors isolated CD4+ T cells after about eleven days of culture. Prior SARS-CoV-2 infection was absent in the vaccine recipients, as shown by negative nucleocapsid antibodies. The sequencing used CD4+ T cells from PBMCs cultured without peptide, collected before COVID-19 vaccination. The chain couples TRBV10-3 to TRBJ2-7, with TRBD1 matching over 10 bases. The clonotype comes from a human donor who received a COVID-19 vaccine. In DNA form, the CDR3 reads TGTGCCACCTGGGACAGGGGCGAGCAGTACTTC. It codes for CATWDRGEQYF.